The 19 T cell receptor beta chains below were found in one sample sequenced in a study of shared clonotypes between healthy human individuals. Measured with immunoSEQ multiplex PCR; TCRdb has only the in-frame clones, and not every one. The data hold some 2,100,000 clones, with about 93% observed a single time. Selected positively for CCR7 and CD45RO-negative, naive CD8 cells excluded terminally differentiated effector memory CD45RA+ cells. The sequencing sample was made of naive CD8+ T cells from PBMCs. The receptors derive from a man aged 18 to 29 in good health. Some clones in this sample may be carry-over from other donors' samples.

This clone showed up just once. The chain recombines TRBV28 with TRBJ2-7, with 7 bases fitting TRBD1. Germline trimming cut 7 bases from V and 4 bases from J; bases unmatched to any gene: 10. The CDR3 covers 14 residues. Germline CDR1 is MDHEN and CDR2 is SYDVKM. The chain's CDR3 is CASTSTGTDYEQYF. The DNA of the CDR3 is TGTGCCAGCACCTCGACAGGGACAGATTACGAGCAGTACTTC. Full variable domain (rest looked up from reference TRBV28 and TRBJ2-7): DVKVTQSSRYLVKRTGEKVFLECVQDMDHENMFWYRQDPGLGLRLIYFSYDVKMKEKGDIPEGYSVSREKKERFSLILESASTNQTSMYLCASTSTGTDYEQYFGPGTRLTVT.

This clone was detected once. This chain links TRBV14 with TRBJ2-7; TRBD1 might be the D (6 bases). V lost 3 bases to trimming and J lost 0 bases, with 9 bases between them. This CDR3 has 14 residues. CDR1 and CDR2 (germline): SGHDN, FVKESK. The DNA for the CDR3 is TGTGCCAGCAGCCACACAGGGATCTCCTACGAGCAGTACTTC. Translated, it gives CASSHTGISYEQYF.

This chain joins TRBV5-4 and TRBJ2-1, with 9 bases matching TRBD1. The trim removed 4 bases at V and 7 bases at J, leaving 6 bases unmatched. From germline, CDR1 is SGHNT and CDR2 YYREEE (reference sequence). CDR3 length equals 14 residues. The CDR3 bases are TGTGCCAGCAGCACGTGGGACAGGGAAAATGAGCAGTTCTTC. This gives the protein CASSTWDRENEQFF.

The rearrangement links TRBV5-1 to TRBJ2-2; either TRBD1 or TRBD2 may supply D (5 bases each). V lost 3 bases and J lost 1, with 22 bases in between. The CDR3 is 19 amino acids. The germline CDR1 and CDR2 sequences are SGHRS and YFSETQ. CDR3 bases: TGCGCCAGCAGCTCCCGGACCGGTGGGGGTTCAATGAACACCGGGGAGCTGTTTTTT. It specifies CASSSRTGGGSMNTGELFF.

CDR3: CATSTDLMANYGYTF. CDR3 in DNA: TGTGCCACCAGCACTGATCTGATGGCTAACTATGGCTACACCTTC. This rearrangement joins TRBV15 to TRBJ1-2; D gene unclear. V lost 4 bases and J lost 0, with 12 bases in between. This CDR3 comprises 15 residues. Germline V gene data show CDR1 as LNHNV and CDR2 as YYDKDF (reference sequence).

This sequence joins TRBV28 and TRBJ2-7; 7 bases align to TRBD2. This CDR3 comprises 16 residues. Germline loops: CDR1 MDHEN, CDR2 SYDVKM. Trimming at V came to 6 bases and at J to 2 bases, leaving 13 bases not matched to a gene. This CDR3 is CASRGGVAALTYEQYF. CDR3 coding DNA: TGTGCCAGCAGGGGGGGGGTAGCGGCCCTAACCTACGAGCAGTACTTC.

The chain employs TRBV4-2 and TRBJ2-1; 9 nucleotides line up with TRBD2. Germline assignment: CDR1 LGHNA and CDR2 YNFKEQ. The CDR3 has 16 amino acids. The ends lost 0 bases at V and 10 bases at J; junction bases unmatched: 10. CDR3 nucleotides: TGTGCCAGCAGCCAAGATCTCGCGGGAGGGCGTAAGGAGCAGTTCTTC. This translates into CASSQDLAGGRKEQFF.

On this clone: A read error may produce the germline difference seen at one junction end. V and J are TRBV7-8 and TRBJ2-7; TRBD2 matches at 8 bases. The CDR3 covers 16 residues. In germline, CDR1 is SGHVS, CDR2 FQNEAQ. The CDR3 DNA reads as TGTGCCAGCCGCTTAACGACGGGAGGGCCCGCCTACGAGCAGTACTTC. Translated: CASRLTTGGPAYEQYF.

J is TRBJ1-2 and V is TRBV7-6, with TRBD1 matching 7 bases. Germline loops: CDR1 SGHVS, CDR2 FNYEAQ. CDR3 length equals 15 residues. The V and J ends lost 5 bases and 1 base, in that order; junction bases with no gene match: 7. The CDR3, as DNA: TGTGCCAGCAGCCCTTCGACAGGGTTTAACTATGGCTACACCTTC. Amino acids: CASSPSTGFNYGYTF.

The rearrangement uses TRBV5-5 and TRBJ1-2; D possibly corresponds to TRBD1 (6 bases). Looked up from germline, CDR1 is SGHKS and CDR2 is YYEKEE (reference sequence). The CDR3 loop spans 15 amino acids. Trimming pared 0 bases from V and 4 bases from J, leaving 13 bases between. This chain's CDR3 is CASSLAPGQLYGYTF. The DNA for the CDR3 is TGTGCCAGCAGCTTGGCCCCCGGACAGCTCTATGGCTACACCTTC.

There are a few counts of this clone. This chain joins TRBV29-1 and TRBJ2-2; TRBD2 matches at 8 bases. Per the germline V gene, CDR1 is SQVTM and CDR2 is ANQGSEA. The CDR3 covers 13 residues. Trimming removed 5 bases from V and 2 bases from J; junction bases left unmatched: 1. CDR3 DNA: TGCAGCGTTCGGGAGGGTAACACCGGGGAGCTGTTTTTT. Its translation: CSVREGNTGELFF.

This chain joins TRBV19 and TRBJ2-7; 8 nucleotides match TRBD2. Germline V gene data show CDR1 as LNHDA and CDR2 as SQIVND (reference sequence). V trimming: 3 bases; J trimming: 3 bases; junction bases outside the gene matches: 7. This CDR3 contains 15 residues. CDR3: CASSITGGRGYEQYF. CDR3 DNA: TGTGCCAGTAGTATTACGGGAGGGAGAGGCTACGAGCAGTACTTC.

V and J are TRBV28 and TRBJ2-7; 9 nucleotides line up with TRBD1. Looked up from germline, CDR1 is MDHEN and CDR2 is SYDVKM. The ends lost 3 bases at V and 5 bases at J; junction bases unmatched: 2. The CDR3 is 13 residues long. CDR3 in DNA: TGTGCCAGCAGTTTTCGGACAGGGGACGAGCAGTACTTC. This encodes CASSFRTGDEQYF.

This CDR3 is CASSFIRDRGLGGANVLTF. The CDR3 coding sequence is TGTGCCAGCAGCTTTATCCGGGACAGGGGGCTCGGTGGGGCCAACGTCCTGACTTTC. This chain connects TRBV7-3 to TRBJ2-6; 12 bases are a match to TRBD1. V lost 3 bases and J lost 3; bases outside the gene matches: 9. Looked up from germline, CDR1 is SGHTA and CDR2 is FQGTGA. This CDR3 is built from 19 residues. Supplemented by reference TRBV7-3 and TRBJ2-6, the full variable domain reads GAGVSQTPSNKVTEKGKYVELRCDPISGHTALYWYRQSLGQGPEFLIYFQGTGAADDSGLPNDRFFAVRPEGSVSTLKIQRTERGDSAVYLCASSFIRDRGLGGANVLTFGAGSRLTVL.

This rearrangement joins TRBV6-5 to TRBJ2-2; no reliable D call. This CDR3 is built from 14 residues. CDR1 and CDR2 (germline): MNHEY, SVGAGI. V was clipped by 3 bases and J by 2 bases, with 7 bases between them. CDR3 bases: TGTGCCAGCAGTTATCGCTATAACACCGGGGAGCTGTTTTTT. Its protein is CASSYRYNTGELFF.

The rearrangement uses TRBV7-2 and TRBJ2-1; 13 bases are a match to TRBD2. V trimming: 5 bases; J trimming: 7 bases; junction bases outside the gene matches: 8. The CDR3 length is 16 residues. The V gene's germline CDR1 is SGHTA and CDR2 FQGNSA. The CDR3 DNA reads as TGTGCCAGCAGCCAGAGACTAGCGGGAGGTGGGAATGAGCAGTTCTTC. Its protein product is CASSQRLAGGGNEQFF.

The V call is TRBV7-3, the J call TRBJ2-2, with TRBD2 as a possible D gene (5 bases). Germline-derived CDR1 and CDR2 are SGHTA and FQGTGA. The CDR3 is made up of 17 amino acids. V dropped 5 bases and J dropped 5 bases, with 21 bases sitting between them. The CDR3 DNA reads TGTGCCAGCAGCCCAACGGCCCGGGTCGAGGGTACCGGGGAGCTGTTTTTT. It specifies CASSPTARVEGTGELFF.

This chain joins TRBV6-1 and TRBJ2-7; D uncertain. Trimming pared 2 bases from V and 4 bases from J, leaving 15 bases between. This CDR3 is built from 15 residues. Germline V CDR1 and CDR2: MNHNS, SASEGT. CDR3 loop: CASSEPLRVGYEQYF. The CDR3 nucleotides are TGTGCCAGCAGTGAACCGTTGCGTGTGGGGTACGAGCAGTACTTC.

This chain joins TRBV21-1 and TRBJ2-7. TRBV21-1 is an annotated pseudogene. CDR3 length equals 15 residues. CDR3 in DNA: TGTGCCAGCACTATCCTTTGCGGGACACTCTACGAGCAGTACTTC. Amino acid sequence: CASTILCGTLYEQYF.